Listed below are T cell receptor beta chains from one sample, sequenced in a study of neurological immune-mediated disorders. TCRdb re-derived calls from the 5' RACE reads in MiXCR, one entry per CDR3 protein. The table shows 84,000 or so distinct CDR3 sequences, with 4.3% occurring only once. The sequencing input was PBMCs. These receptors all come from a woman aged 55-70 years with multiple sclerosis. The CDR3 runs from the conserved cysteine through the conserved F or W. Each record gives: J gene, V gene, D gene, clone size, CDR3 DNA, CDR3 protein. A D gene is named only where the DNA matches it firmly. The size entry gives how often the clone was seen (once, few, many) or a class if it is expanded.

TRBJ2-5	TRBV3-1	NA	many	TGTGCCAGCAGCAGTCGAGGGCTGCGGTCCGAGACCCAGTACTTC	CASSSRGLRSETQYF
TRBJ1-3	TRBV3-1	NA	many	TGTGCCAGCAGCCCCGGACGGATCTCTGGAAACACCATATATTTT	CASSPGRISGNTIYF
TRBJ1-3	TRBV12-3/TRBV12-4	NA	many	TGTGCCAGCAGTTTAACCGAAGGAAACACCATATATTTT	CASSLTEGNTIYF
TRBJ2-3	TRBV12-3/TRBV12-4	TRBD2	many	TGTGCCAGCAGGCTGCGGGGGTCAAAGGGTACAGATACGCAGTATTTT	CASRLRGSKGTDTQYF
TRBJ1-5	TRBV7-2	NA	many	TGTGCCAGCAGCTTAGCAGCAGGGAGGGGCAATCAGCCCCAGCATTTT	CASSLAAGRGNQPQHF
TRBJ2-7	TRBV5-1	TRBD1	many	TGCGCCAGCAGATCCGGACAGGCGGGCCTCTACGAGCAGTACTTC	CASRSGQAGLYEQYF
TRBJ2-7	TRBV5-1	TRBD2	many	TGCGCCAGCAGCTTGGAGGTTAGCGGGAGCTACGAGCAGTACTTC	CASSLEVSGSYEQYF
TRBJ1-2	TRBV30	TRBD1	many	TGTGCCTGGAGCGTCAGGGGGCGATTCTATGGCTACACCTTC	CAWSVRGRFYGYTF
TRBJ2-1	TRBV9	TRBD2	many	TGTGCCAGCAGCGTAGAAGGGCTAGCGGGGTGGAATGAGCAGTTCTTC	CASSVEGLAGWNEQFF
TRBJ2-4	TRBV20-1	NA	many	TGCAGTGCTAGGCTTTCACAGGGCAAAAACATTCAGTACTTC	CSARLSQGKNIQYF
TRBJ1-1	TRBV5-1	TRBD1	many	TGCGCCAGCAGCTTCGGACAGGGCGCAATCCTCCCAGCTTTCTTT	CASSFGQGAILPAFF
TRBJ1-4	TRBV7-9	NA	many	TGTGCCAGCAGCTTACTCGGGCAGACTAATGAAAAACTGTTTTTT	CASSLLGQTNEKLFF
TRBJ2-3	TRBV20-1	TRBD2	many	TGCAGTGCTAGAGTACTAGCGGGGGGGAGCACAGATACGCAGTATTTT	CSARVLAGGSTDTQYF
TRBJ2-3	TRBV29-1	NA	many	TGCAGCGTTGCTGGGGGGACAGCTGTACCTAGCACAGATACGCAGTATTTT	CSVAGGTAVPSTDTQYF
TRBJ1-5	TRBV27	TRBD1	few	TGTGCCAGCAGTTTATTTGGGACAGGGGTTGTTCAGCCCCAGCATTTT	CASSLFGTGVVQPQHF
TRBJ2-7	TRBV7-6	NA	many	TGTGCCAGCAGCTTAGCGCATGAAAGTACCTACGAGCAGTACTTC	CASSLAHESTYEQYF
TRBJ1-1	TRBV5-8	NA	many	TGTGCCAGCAGCTTGGCGTCGAACGCTGAAGCTTTCTTT	CASSLASNAEAFF
TRBJ2-3	TRBV6-5	TRBD2	many	TGTGCCAGCAGTTACGTACTAGCGGGGGGAATGGGTACGCAGTATTTT	CASSYVLAGGMGTQYF
TRBJ2-7	TRBV20-1	NA	many	TGCAGTGCCCGACACGGGACGGGGCTCTACGAGCAGTACTTC	CSARHGTGLYEQYF
TRBJ2-7	TRBV15	NA	many	TGTGCCACCAGCAGCCGGGACTTCTCCTACGAGCAGTACTTC	CATSSRDFSYEQYF
TRBJ2-5	TRBV5-1	NA	many	TGCGCCAGCAGCTTGGCGGGTTCCGGGGGAGCAGAGACCCAGTACTTC	CASSLAGSGGAETQYF
TRBJ1-1	TRBV5-1	NA	many	TGCGCCAGCAGCTTGAATCAGGGGAGCACTGAAGCTTTCTTT	CASSLNQGSTEAFF
TRBJ1-6	TRBV25-1	TRBD1	many	TGTGCCAGCAGTGTAGCGGGACAGGGAGGGAATTCACCCCTCCACTTT	CASSVAGQGGNSPLHF
TRBJ2-7	TRBV29-1	TRBD2	few	TGCAGCGCCGGGGGGTACGGCTACGAGCAGTACTTC	CSAGGYGYEQYF
TRBJ1-1	TRBV20-1	NA	many	TGCAGTGCCCGGGACACCCGAAACACTGAAGCTTTCTTT	CSARDTRNTEAFF
TRBJ2-5	TRBV5-8	NA	many	TGTGCCAGCAGCTTTCACAGGGAAGAGACCCAGTACTTC	CASSFHREETQYF
TRBJ2-1	TRBV12-3/TRBV12-4	TRBD1	few	TGTGCCAGCCTTAGGGACAGCTACAATGAGCAGTTCTTC	CASLRDSYNEQFF
TRBJ2-3	TRBV5-1	NA	many	TGCGCCAGCAGCTGGAGGGCGAGCACAGATACGCAGTATTTT	CASSWRASTDTQYF